These T cell receptor beta chains were read from a single sample in a study of blood T cell repertoires in COVID-19. Profiling relied on immunoSEQ multiplex PCR, and the TCRdb table lists in-frame clones only, not all of them. The sample carries about 42,000 clones, roughly 80% recorded once. Sequencing was done on a sample of peripheral blood. These receptors all stem from a woman aged 70 to 79 with acute or convalescent COVID-19. CDR3s include the opening cysteine and the closing phenylalanine or tryptophan. D genes are given only for firm matches. Clone sizes are given selectively: once, few, many, or a class where the clone is expanded.

TRBJ1-1 TRBD1 few TRBV5-1 TGCGCCAGCACGGGATACAGGGGGGATCTATCCGCGGCTTTCTTT CASTGYRGDLSAAFF
TRBJ1-4 NA NA TRBV3-1/TRBV3-2 TGTGCCAGCAGCCAACAGTGGTCGGCAGGGTGGAGAGAAAAACTGTTTTTT CASSQQWSAGWREKLFF
TRBJ2-5 TRBD2 NA TRBV6-2/TRBV6-3 TGTGCCAGCAGTTACGTTACGGGAGGTACGGAGACCCAGTACTTC CASSYVTGGTETQYF
TRBJ1-1 TRBD1 few TRBV4-1 TGCGCCAGTCGCCCACCGGGACAGGGTCTTAGAACTGAAGCTTTCTTT CASRPPGQGLRTEAFF
TRBJ2-7 NA NA TRBV5-1 TGCGCCAGCAGTCGAGGTGAGACAGGCACCTACGAGCAGTACTTC CASSRGETGTYEQYF
TRBJ1-3 NA NA TRBV27 TGTGCCAGCAGCCGAATGTTCCAGCCAGGACTCCACTCTGGAAACACCATATATTTT CASSRMFQPGLHSGNTIYF
TRBJ2-6 NA NA TRBV19 TGTGCCAGTGGAGACAGCGTTCTCCTCGCTGGGGCCAACGTCCTGACTTTC CASGDSVLLAGANVLTF
TRBJ1-6 NA NA TRBV3-1/TRBV3-2 TGTGCCAGCAGCCAAAGAGGGGACATTTATAATTCACCCCTCCACTTT CASSQRGDIYNSPLHF
TRBJ2-7 NA NA TRBV19 TGTGCCAGTAGTACGGTAGCCCCCTCCTACGAGCAGTACTTC CASSTVAPSYEQYF
TRBJ2-7 TRBD1 NA TRBV5-1 TGCGCCAGCAGCCCTCAACCCGGGGGACAGGGAGCCTACGAGCAGTACTTC CASSPQPGGQGAYEQYF
TRBJ1-1 NA NA TRBV10-1 TGCGCCAGAAGTGAGTATGGGCCCTGGGGGGACACTGAAGCTTTCTTT CARSEYGPWGDTEAFF
TRBJ1-3 NA few TRBV28 TGTGCCAGCAGTTCCAATTCCCCAAAGAGAAGTGGAAACACCATATATTTT CASSSNSPKRSGNTIYF
TRBJ2-4 NA NA TRBV19 TGTGCCAGTAGTACACCGGGATTCCTAGCCAAAAACATTCAGTACTTC CASSTPGFLAKNIQYF
TRBJ1-5 TRBD1 few TRBV2 TGTGCCAGCAGTGAACAGGGGGGAGGCAATCAGCCCCAGCATTTT CASSEQGGGNQPQHF
TRBJ2-2 NA NA TRBV9 TGTGCCAGCAGCAAACCCGAGGCCCGGGCCGGGGAGCTGTTTTTT CASSKPEARAGELFF
TRBJ2-5 NA NA TRBV7-2 TGTGCCAGCAGCTTAGTTGGGACGGAGGGCGGGACCCAGTACTTC CASSLVGTEGGTQYF
TRBJ1-5 TRBD1 NA TRBV30 TGTGCCTGGAGCGAAAATTGGACAGGGGACAAGCCCCAGCATTTT CAWSENWTGDKPQHF
TRBJ1-1 NA NA TRBV2 TGTGCCAGCAGTGAAATCTCGTTCGGGCAGGGCATGAACACTGAAGCTTTCTTT CASSEISFGQGMNTEAFF
TRBJ1-6 NA NA TRBV19 TGTGCCAGTAGTATCCAAGCTACGGGGGGCTGGTCACCCCTCCACTTT CASSIQATGGWSPLHF
TRBJ1-4 NA NA TRBV5-1 TGCGCCAGCAGCTTGTCTCAGGGTGCGAGTGAAAAACTGTTTTTT CASSLSQGASEKLFF
TRBJ1-2 NA few TRBV24-1 TGTGCCACCAGTGATAGCAGGAATGGCTACACCTTC CATSDSRNGYTF
TRBJ1-2 NA NA TRBV3-1/TRBV3-2 TGTGCCAGCAGCCAAGACTGGCAGGGAATGTATGGCTACACCTTC CASSQDWQGMYGYTF
TRBJ1-1 TRBD1 NA TRBV6-1 TGTGCCAGCAGCCGCCAGGGGGCTGAAGCTTTCTTT CASSRQGAEAFF
TRBJ2-7 TRBD1 once TRBV5-5 TGTGCCAGCAGGCAAGGGACAGAACGGTCCTACGAGCAGTACTTC CASRQGTERSYEQYF
TRBJ1-6 TRBD1 few TRBV5-6 TGTGCCAGCAGCCCGGATGTGGGACAGGGTGCAAGTTCACCCCTCCACTTT CASSPDVGQGASSPLHF
TRBJ2-1 TRBD2 once TRBV13 TGTGCCAGCAGCTTAGGCCTGGCTAGCGGGGGACTATACAATGAGCAGTTCTTC CASSLGLASGGLYNEQFF
TRBJ1-5 NA NA TRBV19 TGTGCCAGTAGTGGCGGGAAGAGCAATCAGCCCCAGCATTTT CASSGGKSNQPQHF
TRBJ2-1 TRBD2 NA TRBV7-3 TGTGCCAGCAGCTCAACGGTGGGGACTAGATCCAATGAGCAGTTCTTC CASSSTVGTRSNEQFF
TRBJ1-5 NA NA TRBV11-2 TGTGCCAGCAGCCGGGAGAGGGATAGCAATCAGCCCCAGCATTTT CASSRERDSNQPQHF
TRBJ2-1 TRBD2 NA TRBV6-4 TGTGCCAGCAGTGTCGAGACTAGCGGGAGTAATGAGCAGTTCTTC CASSVETSGSNEQFF
TRBJ1-2 NA NA TRBV28 TGTGCCAGCCGGAAAGTAGCCTTATCGGGCTACACCTTC CASRKVALSGYTF
TRBJ2-7 TRBD2 NA TRBV5-4 TGTGCCAGCAGCCTGCAGGGACTACCGGGGGAGCAGTACTTC CASSLQGLPGEQYF
TRBJ1-5 NA NA TRBV29-1 TGCAGCGTGAAAATGGGGGGACTTAATCAGCCCCAGCATTTT CSVKMGGLNQPQHF
TRBJ1-2 NA NA TRBV2 TGTGCCAGCAGTGAAGGGGCAGTCTATGGCTACACCTTC CASSEGAVYGYTF
TRBJ1-6 NA NA TRBV28 TGTGCCAGCAGGGCAGTTTTATCACCCCTCCACTTT CASRAVLSPLHF
TRBJ2-3 NA NA TRBV10-1 TGCGCCAGCGGGGCAGACACAGATACGCAGTATTTT CASGADTDTQYF
TRBJ1-4 TRBD1 NA TRBV5-1 TGCGCCAGCAGCTCCGGGACAGGGACAACTAATGAAAAACTGTTTTTT CASSSGTGTTNEKLFF
TRBJ2-3 TRBD2 NA TRBV19 TGTGCCAGTAGGAATCGGGGGGGCCCAGATACGCAGTATTTT CASRNRGGPDTQYF
TRBJ1-3 TRBD1 NA TRBV7-2 TGTGCCAGCAGCTTCAATACCGGGACAGCGTCTGGAAACACCATATATTTT CASSFNTGTASGNTIYF
TRBJ2-1 TRBD2 NA TRBV10-3 TGTGCCATCCGGGGGGACTGGAGCTCCTACAATGAGCAGTTCTTC CAIRGDWSSYNEQFF